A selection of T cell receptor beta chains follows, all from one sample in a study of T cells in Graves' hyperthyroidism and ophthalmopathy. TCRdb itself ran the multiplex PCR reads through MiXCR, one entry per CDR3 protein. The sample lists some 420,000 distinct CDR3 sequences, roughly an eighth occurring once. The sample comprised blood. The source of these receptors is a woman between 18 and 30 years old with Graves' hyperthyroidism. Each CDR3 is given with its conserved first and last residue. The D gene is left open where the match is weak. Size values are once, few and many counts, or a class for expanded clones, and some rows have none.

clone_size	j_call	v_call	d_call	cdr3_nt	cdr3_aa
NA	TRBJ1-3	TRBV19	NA	TGTGCCAGTAGTATGGAGACCGCTGGAAACACCATATATTTT	CASSMETAGNTIYF
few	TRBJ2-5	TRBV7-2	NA	TGTGCCAGCAGTTTGTCGGGGAGCCCTCAAGAGACCCAGTACTTC	CASSLSGSPQETQYF
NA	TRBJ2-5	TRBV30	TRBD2	TGTCCCTGGCGGATAGCGGGAACCACGAACTTC	CPWRIAGTTNF
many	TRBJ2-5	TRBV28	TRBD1	TGTGCCAGCAGTTTAGGGACAGGGCGGGGAGAGACCCAGTACTTC	CASSLGTGRGETQYF
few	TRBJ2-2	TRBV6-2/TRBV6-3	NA	TGTGCCAGCAGTTACTCGGCAGGGGTGACCGGGGAGCTGTTTTTT	CASSYSAGVTGELFF
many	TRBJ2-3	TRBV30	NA	TGTGCCTGGACCCGACCGGGACCCACCCCAGATACGCAGTATTTT	CAWTRPGPTPDTQYF
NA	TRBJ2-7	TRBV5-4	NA	TGTGCCAGCAGCTTGGAACCTGCAACGGGTGAGCAGTACTTC	CASSLEPATGEQYF
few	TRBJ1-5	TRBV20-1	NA	TGCAGTGCTAGGATGGGGGGCCCGGGGGGTCCCCAGCATTTT	CSARMGGPGGPQHF
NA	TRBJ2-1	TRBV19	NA	TGTGCCAGTAGTATGGCAGGGCCCCCCTACAATGAGCAGTTCTTC	CASSMAGPPYNEQFF
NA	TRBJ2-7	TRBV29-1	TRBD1	TGCAGCGTTCTGACAGGGAGCCCCCACGAGCAGTACTTC	CSVLTGSPHEQYF
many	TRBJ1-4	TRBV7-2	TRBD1	TGTGCCAGCAGCCCGAGTAGGGGGCCTAATGAAAAACTGTTTTTT	CASSPSRGPNEKLFF
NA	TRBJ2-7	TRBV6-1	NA	TGTGCCAGCAGTTCCACGAACTCCTACGAGCAGTACTTC	CASSSTNSYEQYF
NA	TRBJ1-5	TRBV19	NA	TGTGCCAGTAGACTCAGTCTTCGGGCCGATCAGCCCCAGCATTTT	CASRLSLRADQPQHF
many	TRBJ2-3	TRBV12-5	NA	TGTGCTAGTGGTTTGGCAATTTCGGCTAGCACAGATACGCAGTATTTT	CASGLAISASTDTQYF
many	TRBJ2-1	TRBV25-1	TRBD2	TGTGCCAGCAGTGAAGTACTAGCGGGTTACAATGAGCAGTTCTTC	CASSEVLAGYNEQFF
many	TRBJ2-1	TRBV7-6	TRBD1	TGTGCCAGCAGCTTATCCGGACAGGGTAAGAATGAGCAGTTCTTC	CASSLSGQGKNEQFF
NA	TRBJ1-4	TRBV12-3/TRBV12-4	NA	NA	CASSLGGGTKNCFF
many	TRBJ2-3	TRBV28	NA	TGTGCCAGCGGGATGGGAAACGTTCGCACAGATACGCAGTATTTT	CASGMGNVRTDTQYF
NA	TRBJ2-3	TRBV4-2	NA	TGTGCCAGCAGCCAAGGACTCGGGGGAGATATGCAGTATTTT	CASSQGLGGDMQYF
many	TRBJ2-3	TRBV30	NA	TGTGCCTTTAGAGCGGATACGCAGTATTTT	CAFRADTQYF
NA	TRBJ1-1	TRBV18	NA	TGTGCCAGCTCACTACTAAAGCCAGGACAGCTGAACACTGAAGCTTTCTTT	CASSLLKPGQLNTEAFF
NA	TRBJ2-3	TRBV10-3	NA	TGTGCCATCAGTTTCGGCAGCACAGATACGCAGTATTTT	CAISFGSTDTQYF
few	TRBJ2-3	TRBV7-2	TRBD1	TGTGCCAGCACCCAGGGGGTACGGGGACCCACAGATACGCAGTATTTT	CASTQGVRGPTDTQYF
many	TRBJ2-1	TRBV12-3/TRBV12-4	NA	TGTGCCAGCAGTTTAGGCGGGGATTACAATGAGCAGTTCTTC	CASSLGGDYNEQFF
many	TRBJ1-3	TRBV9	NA	TGTGCCAGCAGCGTTGGGCCCGACTCTGGAAACACCATATATTTT	CASSVGPDSGNTIYF
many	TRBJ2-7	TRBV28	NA	TGTGCCAGCAGTTTTGAGGGCGCCTCCTACGAGCAGTACTTC	CASSFEGASYEQYF
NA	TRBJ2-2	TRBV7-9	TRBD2	TGTGCCAGCAGCTTAGTATCACTAGCGGGAGGTTTAAACACCGGGGAGCTGTTTTTT	CASSLVSLAGGLNTGELFF
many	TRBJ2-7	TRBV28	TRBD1	TGTGCCAGCAGTTCCCCGGGGGGACAGGGGGACGAGCAGTACTTC	CASSSPGGQGDEQYF
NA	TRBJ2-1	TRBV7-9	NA	TGTGCCAGCAGCTTAGGGGTCTCGGAGAGCCCATACAATGAGCAGTTCTTC	CASSLGVSESPYNEQFF
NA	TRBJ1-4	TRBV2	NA	TGTGCCAGCAGTGAAGGGGTGCGGGGAAAACTGTTTTTT	CASSEGVRGKLFF
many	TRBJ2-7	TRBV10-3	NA	TGTGCCATCAGTGGGCGGAGGGAACACGAGCAGTACTTC	CAISGRREHEQYF
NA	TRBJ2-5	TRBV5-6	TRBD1	TGTGCCAGCAGCAACCTCGGGACAGGGGTAAAGACCCAGTACTTC	CASSNLGTGVKTQYF
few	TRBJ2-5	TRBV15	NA	TGTGCCACCAGCAGAGCTACAGGAGAGACCCAGTACTTC	CATSRATGETQYF
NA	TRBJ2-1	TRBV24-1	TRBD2	TGTGCCACCAGTGACCCCTATAGCGGGAAGTCCTACAATGAGCAGTTCTTC	CATSDPYSGKSYNEQFF
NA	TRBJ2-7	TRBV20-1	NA	TGCAGTGTTAAGGCAGCCGGGACTGAAACCTACGAGCAGTACTTC	CSVKAAGTETYEQYF
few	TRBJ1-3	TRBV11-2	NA	TGTGCCAGCAGCTTAACAGGGAGCTCTGGAAACACCATATATTTT	CASSLTGSSGNTIYF
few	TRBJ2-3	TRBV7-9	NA	TGTGCCAGCAAGATTGAGGGGACAGATACGCAGTATTTT	CASKIEGTDTQYF
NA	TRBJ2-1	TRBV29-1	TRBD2	TGCAGCGTTGATGAGCGGGAGAATCCCTCCTACAATGAGCAGTTCTTC	CSVDERENPSYNEQFF
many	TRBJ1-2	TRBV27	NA	TGTGCCAGCAGTTTAACAAGGAACTATGGCTACACCTTC	CASSLTRNYGYTF
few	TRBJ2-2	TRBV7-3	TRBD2	TGTGCCAGCAGCGTAACCACCGGGACTAGCGGAACCGCCGGGGAGCTGTTTTTT	CASSVTTGTSGTAGELFF
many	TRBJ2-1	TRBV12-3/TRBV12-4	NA	TGTGCCAGCAGTTTTACAGGGACTGAGCAGTTCTTC	CASSFTGTEQFF
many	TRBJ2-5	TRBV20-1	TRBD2	TGCAGTGCTAGACCCATAACTAGCGTGGTTGAGACCCAGTACTTC	CSARPITSVVETQYF
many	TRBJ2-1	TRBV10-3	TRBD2	TGTGCCATCGGAGCGGGACTACCCCTCAATGAGCAGTTCTTC	CAIGAGLPLNEQFF
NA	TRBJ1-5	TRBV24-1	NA	TGTGCCACCGGACCATCCGGGTTAGGCAATCAGCCCCAGCATTTT	CATGPSGLGNQPQHF
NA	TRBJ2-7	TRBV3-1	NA	TGTGCCAGCAGCCAAACCGGGACTGAGTACGAGCAGTACTTC	CASSQTGTEYEQYF
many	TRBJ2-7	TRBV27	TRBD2	TGTGCCAGCAGTTTCGGGAGGGTACGGGACGAGCAGTACTTC	CASSFGRVRDEQYF